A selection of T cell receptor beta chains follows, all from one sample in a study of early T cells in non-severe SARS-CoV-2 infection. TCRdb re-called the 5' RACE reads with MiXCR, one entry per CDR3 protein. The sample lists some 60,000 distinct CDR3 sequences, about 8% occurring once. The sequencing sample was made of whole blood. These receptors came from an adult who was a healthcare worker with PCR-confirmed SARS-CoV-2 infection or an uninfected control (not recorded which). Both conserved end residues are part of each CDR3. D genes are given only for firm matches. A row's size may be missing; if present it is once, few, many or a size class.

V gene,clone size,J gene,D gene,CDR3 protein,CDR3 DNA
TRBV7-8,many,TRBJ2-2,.,CASSSRSSMNTGELFF,TGTGCCAGCAGCTCTAGGTCCTCAATGAACACCGGGGAGCTGTTTTTT
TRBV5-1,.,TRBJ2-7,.,CASTLGPEQYF,TGCGCCAGCACCCTCGGCCCCGAGCAGTACTTC
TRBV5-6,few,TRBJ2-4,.,CASSPGAWGNIQYF,TGTGCCAGCAGCCCCGGGGCCTGGGGAAACATTCAGTACTTC
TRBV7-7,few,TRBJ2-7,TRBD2,CASSHPAGGPFEQYF,TGTGCCAGCAGCCACCCAGCGGGAGGGCCTTTCGAGCAGTACTTC
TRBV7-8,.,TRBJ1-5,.,CASSLDYRDNNQPQHF,TGTGCCAGCAGCTTAGATTACAGGGACAACAATCAGCCCCAGCATTTT
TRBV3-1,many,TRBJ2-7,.,CASSQWLRSSYEQYF,TGTGCCAGCAGCCAATGGCTCCGGAGCTCCTACGAGCAGTACTTC
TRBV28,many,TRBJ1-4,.,CASSYQGISEKLFF,TGTGCCAGCAGTTACCAGGGGATTAGCGAAAAACTGTTTTTT
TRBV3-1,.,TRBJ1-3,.,CASTRGMGEDAIYF,TGTGCCAGCACCCGGGGGATGGGGGAAGACGCCATATATTTT
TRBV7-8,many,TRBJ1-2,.,CASSLAVGVNYGYTF,TGTGCCAGCAGTTTAGCGGTCGGAGTTAATTATGGCTACACCTTC
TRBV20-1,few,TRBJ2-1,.,CSAREGENSYNEQFF,TGCAGTGCTAGAGAGGGGGAGAACTCCTACAATGAGCAGTTCTTC
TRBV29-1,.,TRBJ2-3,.,CSVEPLGSAGRATDTQYF,TGCAGCGTTGAGCCGTTGGGATCAGCAGGGCGGGCCACAGATACGCAGTATTTT
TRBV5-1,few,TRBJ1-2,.,CASSNDRIGYTF,TGCGCCAGCAGCAACGACAGAATTGGCTACACCTTC
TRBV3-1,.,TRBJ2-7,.,CASSHTISYEQYF,TGTGCCAGCAGCCACACTATTTCCTACGAGCAGTACTTC
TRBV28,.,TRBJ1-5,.,CASNVLSRDQPQHF,TGTGCCAGCAACGTCCTTAGTAGAGACCAGCCCCAGCATTTT
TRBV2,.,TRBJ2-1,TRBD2,CASSFQRDYNEQFF,TGTGCCAGCTCCTTCCAGCGGGACTACAATGAGCAGTTCTTC
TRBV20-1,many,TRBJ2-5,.,CSAPLFGTPQETQYF,TGCAGTGCTCCCCTCTTCGGGACCCCCCAAGAGACCCAGTACTTC
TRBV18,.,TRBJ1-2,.,CASSGPGHGYTF,TGTGCCAGCTCAGGACCGGGGCATGGCTACACCTTC
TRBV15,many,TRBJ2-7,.,CATSRPGPPNEQYF,TGTGCCACCAGCAGACCGGGACCACCCAACGAGCAGTACTTC
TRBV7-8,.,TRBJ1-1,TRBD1,CASSLGTAAVNTEAFF,TGTGCCAGCAGCTTGGGGACAGCCGCGGTGAACACTGAAGCTTTCTTT
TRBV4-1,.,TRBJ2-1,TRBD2,CASSQLGLAGVVSDEQFF,TGCGCCAGCAGCCAACTGGGACTAGCGGGAGTGGTGAGCGATGAGCAGTTCTTC
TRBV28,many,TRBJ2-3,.,CASSLRAASTDTQYF,TGTGCCAGCAGCCTCCGGGCCGCTAGCACAGATACGCAGTATTTT
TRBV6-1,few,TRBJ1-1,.,CASSEALLRLGGTEAFF,TGTGCCAGCAGTGAAGCGCTTCTGAGGCTGGGGGGCACTGAAGCTTTCTTT
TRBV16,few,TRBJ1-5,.,CASSPGGHNQPQHF,TGTGCCAGCAGCCCGGGGGGCCACAATCAGCCCCAGCATTTT
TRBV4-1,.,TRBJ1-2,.,CASSQYLPRGGSGYTF,TGCGCCAGCAGCCAGTACCTACCGCGCGGGGGTTCGGGCTACACCTTC
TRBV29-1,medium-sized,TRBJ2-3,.,CSVPAATDTQYF,TGCAGCGTTCCGGCGGCTACAGATACGCAGTATTTT
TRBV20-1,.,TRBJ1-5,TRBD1,CSAYHRGDQPQHF,TGCAGTGCTTACCACAGGGGGGACCAGCCCCAGCATTTT
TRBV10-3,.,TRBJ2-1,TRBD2,CAISDREAYNEQFF,TGTGCCATCAGTGACCGGGAGGCCTACAATGAGCAGTTCTTC
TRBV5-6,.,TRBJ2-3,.,CASSLAAQFTDTQYF,TGTGCCAGCAGCTTGGCGGCGCAGTTCACAGATACGCAGTATTTT
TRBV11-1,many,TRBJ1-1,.,CASSFSPLTSDTEAFF,TGTGCCAGCAGCTTCTCCCCACTGACCTCGGACACTGAAGCTTTCTTT
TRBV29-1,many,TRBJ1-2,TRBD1,CSAWDREGDGYTF,TGCAGCGCCTGGGACAGGGAAGGCGATGGCTACACCTTC
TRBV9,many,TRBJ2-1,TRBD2,CASSVGLAGVSSYNEQFF,TGTGCCAGCAGCGTTGGACTAGCGGGAGTTTCCTCCTACAATGAGCAGTTCTTC
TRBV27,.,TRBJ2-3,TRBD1,CASSPWDRSTDTQYF,TGTGCCAGCAGTCCCTGGGACAGGAGCACAGATACGCAGTATTTT
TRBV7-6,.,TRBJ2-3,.,CASSLRDTLADTQYF,TGTGCCAGCAGCTTAAGAGACACCCTGGCAGATACGCAGTATTTT
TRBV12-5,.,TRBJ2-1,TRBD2,CASGPGIAGANEQFF,TGTGCTAGTGGGCCTGGGATAGCGGGAGCTAATGAGCAGTTCTTC
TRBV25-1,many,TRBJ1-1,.,CASTGTTNTEAFF,TGTGCCAGCACAGGGACAACGAACACTGAAGCTTTCTTT
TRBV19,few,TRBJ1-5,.,CASSPSLGLGNQPQHF,TGTGCCAGTAGCCCATCCCTAGGGCTCGGCAATCAGCCCCAGCATTTT
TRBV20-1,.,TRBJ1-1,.,CSAREMNTEAFF,TGCAGTGCTAGAGAGATGAACACTGAAGCTTTCTTT
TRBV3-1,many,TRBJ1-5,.,CASSQEDTYQPQHF,TGTGCCAGCAGCCAAGAGGATACTTATCAGCCCCAGCATTTT
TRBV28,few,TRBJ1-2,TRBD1,CASSPRGRDLFGYTF,TGTGCCAGCAGTCCCAGGGGGCGAGACCTCTTCGGCTACACCTTC
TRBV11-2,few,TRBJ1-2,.,CASSFRPGYGYTF,TGTGCCAGCAGCTTCAGGCCCGGCTATGGCTACACCTTC
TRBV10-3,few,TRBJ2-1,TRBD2,CAISLGTSPPPHNEQFF,TGTGCCATCAGCCTTGGGACTAGTCCCCCACCACACAATGAGCAGTTCTTC
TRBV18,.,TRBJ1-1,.,CASSPPDRAMNTEAFF,TGTGCCAGCTCACCACCGGACAGAGCGATGAACACTGAAGCTTTCTTT
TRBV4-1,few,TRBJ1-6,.,CASSQALFGLGAKYSPLHF,TGCGCCAGCAGCCAAGCTCTTTTCGGACTGGGGGCGAAATATTCACCCCTCCACTTT
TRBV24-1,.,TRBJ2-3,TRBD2,CATRGSGTSGGSTDTQYF,TGTGCCACCAGGGGCTCCGGGACTAGCGGGGGCAGTACAGATACGCAGTATTTT
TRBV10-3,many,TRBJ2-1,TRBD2,CATRLAEGNNEQFF,TGTGCCACCCGCCTAGCGGAGGGGAACAATGAGCAGTTCTTC
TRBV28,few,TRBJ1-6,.,CASSLIGRTVYNSPLHF,TGTGCCAGCAGTTTAATCGGGAGAACAGTATATAATTCACCCCTCCACTTT
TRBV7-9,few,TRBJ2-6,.,CASQDSGANVLTF,TGTGCCAGCCAGGACTCTGGGGCCAACGTCCTGACTTTC
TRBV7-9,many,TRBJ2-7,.,CASSLAEVSYEQYF,TGTGCCAGCAGCTTAGCGGAAGTTTCCTACGAGCAGTACTTC
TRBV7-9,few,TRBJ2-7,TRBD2,CASQNIAGAFHEQYF,TGTGCCAGCCAAAACATAGCGGGAGCATTCCACGAGCAGTACTTC
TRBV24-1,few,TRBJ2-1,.,CATSETGAGGNEQFF,TGTGCCACCAGTGAAACAGGGGCCGGGGGCAATGAGCAGTTCTTC
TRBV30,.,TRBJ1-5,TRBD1,CAGDRGGNQPQHF,TGTGCCGGGGACAGGGGCGGCAATCAGCCCCAGCATTTT
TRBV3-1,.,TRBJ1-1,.,CASSHQVAGTEAFF,TGTGCCAGCAGCCACCAGGTCGCAGGCACTGAAGCTTTCTTT
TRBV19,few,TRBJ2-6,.,CASRLRASAGANVLTF,TGTGCCAGTAGACTTAGGGCGTCGGCAGGGGCCAACGTCCTGACTTTC
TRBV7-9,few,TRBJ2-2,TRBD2,CASIPNALLTSGVNTGELFF,TGTGCCAGCATCCCTAACGCCCTGTTAACTAGCGGAGTTAACACCGGGGAGCTGTTTTTT
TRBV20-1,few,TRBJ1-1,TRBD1,CSARDPQGRMNTEAFF,TGCAGTGCTAGAGATCCACAGGGGAGGATGAACACTGAAGCTTTCTTT
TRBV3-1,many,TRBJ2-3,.,CASSQGPAGGTQYF,TGTGCCAGCAGCCAGGGTCCCGCCGGGGGTACGCAGTATTTT
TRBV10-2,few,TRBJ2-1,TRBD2,CASSGAGVSYNEQFF,TGCGCCAGCAGTGGGGCGGGAGTCTCCTACAATGAGCAGTTCTTC
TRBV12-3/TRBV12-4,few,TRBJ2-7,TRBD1,CASSLGTGRYEQYF,TGTGCCAGCAGTCTCGGGACAGGGCGATACGAGCAGTACTTC
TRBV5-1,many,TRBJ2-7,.,CASTGTASSYEQYF,TGCGCCAGCACCGGGACGGCAAGCTCCTACGAGCAGTACTTC
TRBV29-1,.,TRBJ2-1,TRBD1,CSVERTGTLREQFF,TGCAGCGTTGAACGGACAGGGACCCTACGCGAGCAGTTCTTC